What follows are 19 T cell receptor beta chains derived from one specimen sequenced in a study of beta chain features in type 1 diabetes. cDNA synthesis used the whole RNA isolate, giving expressed TCRB sequences. Libraries were prepared by immunoSEQ multiplex PCR; TCRdb keeps only in-frame clonotypes and omits some of them. Of some 500,000 clones in the sample, roughly 10% were seen once. Sequencing was done on a sample of naive CD4+ T cells from blood. Receptor source: a woman under 30 in good health.

This clone was detected only a few times. The chain uses TRBV18 and TRBJ2-5, with a weak D call TRBD2 (5 bases). V lost 6 bases and J 3 bases, leaving 11 bases between the germline ends. Germline V gene data show CDR1 as KGHSH and CDR2 as LQKENI. CDR3 length: 13 residues. CDR3 coding DNA: TGTGCCAGCTCCGCGGCTAGCAAAGAGACCCAGTACTTC. Translating it yields CASSAASKETQYF.

V usage is TRBV7-9 and J usage is TRBJ1-2; 7 bases fit TRBD1. From germline, CDR1 is SEHNR and CDR2 FQNEAQ (reference sequence). This CDR3 contains 12 residues. The J segment lost 10 bases and the V segment lost 5 bases, leaving 7 bases of the junction unmatched. The CDR3 region has the DNA TGTGCCAGCAGCCCATCACAGGGGTCCTACACCTTC. Translated, it gives CASSPSQGSYTF. The full variable domain, its missing parts supplied by reference TRBV7-9 and TRBJ1-2, is DTGVSQNPRHKITKRGQNVTFRCDPISEHNRLYWYRQTLGQGPEFLTYFQNEAQLEKSRLLSDRFSAERPKGSFSTLEIQRTEQGDSAMYLCASSPSQGSYTFGSGTRLTVV.

The chain recombines TRBV7-2 with TRBJ2-2; D uncertain. The CDR3 covers 12 residues. Germline CDR1 is SGHTA and CDR2 is FQGNSA. The germline V and J ends were trimmed by 5 bases and 6 bases, with 7 bases remaining between them. The CDR3 DNA sequence: TGTGCCAGCAGCATTTATGCCGGGGAGCTGTTTTTT. Encoded protein: CASSIYAGELFF.

This clone showed up just a few times. The genes are TRBV7-9 and TRBJ2-7; TRBD1 or TRBD2 may be the D gene (5 bases each). The ends were cut back, 1 base at V and 3 bases at J, with 7 bases in the middle. The V gene's germline CDR1 is SEHNR and CDR2 FQNEAQ (reference sequence). The CDR3 consists of 13 residues. The CDR3 loop is CASSLGDVYEQYF. Written as DNA, the CDR3 is TGTGCCAGCAGCTTAGGGGACGTCTACGAGCAGTACTTC.

This clone has just a few counts. Other DNA sequences within the sample encode an identical CDR3. J is TRBJ2-5 and V is TRBV29-1; D remains unclear. V was shortened by 4 bases and J by 1 base, with 4 bases between the two germline ends. This CDR3 spans 11 amino acids. Germline-derived CDR1 and CDR2 are SQVTM and ANQGSEA. CDR3 nucleotide sequence: TGCAGCGTTGGGCTCCAAGAGACCCAGTACTTC. Translating gives CSVGLQETQYF.

V and J are TRBV5-1 and TRBJ1-3, with unresolved D. Germline V gives CDR1 SGHRS, CDR2 YFSETQ. With 0 bases removed from V and 4 bases from J, the gap between germline ends came to 11 bases. The CDR3 spans 15 residues. CDR3 in DNA: TGCGCCAGCAGCTTGGAACCAACCTCGGGAAACACCATATATTTT. Residues: CASSLEPTSGNTIYF.

This clone was seen only a few times. The V and J genes are TRBV5-6 and TRBJ2-7; a possible D gene is TRBD2 (5 bases). CDR3 length equals 14 residues. Germline CDR1 and CDR2: SGHDT and YYEEEE. V was trimmed by 5 bases and J by 2 bases, leaving 14 bases between them. The CDR3 DNA reads TGTGCCAGCAGGACTACAGTGTCCCCCTACGAGCAGTACTTC. Translation gives CASRTTVSPYEQYF.

V gene TRBV4-2 combines with J gene TRBJ2-2; 9 bases line up with TRBD2. After removal of 4 bases from V and 7 bases from J, the junction contained 16 bases not matched to a gene. Germline CDR1 reads LGHNA; CDR2 reads YNFKEQ. The CDR3 has 18 residues. CDR3 sequence (DNA): TGTGCCAGCAGCCTTACAGAAGCTGTGGGACTAGCTGTCGGGGAGCTGTTTTTT. Its protein product is CASSLTEAVGLAVGELFF.

This clone appeared a few times. The V call is TRBV7-9, the J call TRBJ2-3; D gene ambiguous. CDR1 is SEHNR, CDR2 FQNEAQ, per germline (reference sequence). The V and J ends lost 1 base and 5 bases respectively, with 4 bases between them. The CDR3 extends over 12 amino acids. The CDR3 region has the DNA TGTGCCAGCAGCTTAGGAGTAGATACGCAGTATTTT. This encodes CASSLGVDTQYF.

This chain joins TRBV19 and TRBJ1-2; TRBD1 matches at 9 bases. This CDR3 spans 15 amino acids. From germline, CDR1 is LNHDA and CDR2 SQIVND (reference sequence). Trimming cost V 5 bases and J 7 bases; bases outside gene matches: 11. The CDR3: CASSLPTGGSLGYTF. In nucleotides, the CDR3 is TGTGCCAGTAGTCTCCCGACAGGGGGAAGTCTTGGCTACACCTTC.

This clone was recorded a few times. The chain couples TRBV6-5 to TRBJ1-4; no definite D call. The V end was cut by 5 bases, the J end by 8 bases, with 18 bases between. Germline CDR1 MNHEY, CDR2 SVGAGI. The CDR3 covers 15 residues. The CDR3 bases are TGTGCCAGCAGTCCCTACTCGACCGCTGGGGAAAAACTGTTTTTT. Its protein is CASSPYSTAGEKLFF.

The chain uses TRBV7-3 and TRBJ1-1, with D hard to call. Between the trimmed V and J ends, which lost 5 bases and 3 bases, there was a span of 16 bases. The CDR3 has 15 amino acids. Germline V gene lookup returns CDR1 SGHTA and CDR2 FQGTGA. The CDR3 loop reads CASSLGSLWDTEAFF. The CDR3 DNA reads TGTGCCAGCAGCCTTGGGTCCCTATGGGACACTGAAGCTTTCTTT.

This clone was recorded a few times. The rearrangement uses TRBV6-1 and TRBJ1-4, with a possible D match to TRBD1 (6 bases). Germline CDR1 is MNHNS and CDR2 is SASEGT. This CDR3 is 15 amino acids long. The V and J ends lost 10 bases and 7 bases respectively, with 22 bases between them. In DNA form, the CDR3 reads TGTGCCACCTGCCGAAGGGACATCGGCGCTGAAAAACTGTTTTTT. Protein sequence: CATCRRDIGAEKLFF.

This clone came up a few times. CDR3 amino acids: CAWKRTGLTGELFF. Here the CDR3 DNA reads TGTGCCTGGAAGAGGACAGGGCTCACCGGGGAGCTGTTTTTT. The chain couples TRBV30 to TRBJ2-2, with 8 bases aligning to TRBD1. CDR3 length: 14 residues. In germline, CDR1 is GTSNPN, CDR2 SVGIG (reference sequence). V lost 4 bases, J lost 4 bases, and 5 bases stayed unmatched.

The CDR3 nucleotides are TGTGCCAGCAGCTTATCACTAGCGACCCAGTACTTC. It translates to CASSLSLATQYF. The rearrangement links TRBV7-2 to TRBJ2-5, with D possibly being TRBD2 (6 bases). This CDR3 has 12 amino acids. Trimming shortened V by 2 bases and J by 7 bases, and 8 bases separated the two germline ends. Germline V lookup: CDR1 SGHTA, CDR2 FQGNSA.

CDR3 nucleotides: TGTGCCTGGACAGGGGAATTGGGAAATACGCAGTATTTT. Encoded protein: CAWTGELGNTQYF. V is TRBV30 and J is TRBJ2-3; D might be TRBD1 (6 bases). The CDR3 runs to 13 residues. Trimming left V 4 bases short and J 7 bases short, with 15 bases between. Looked up from germline, CDR1 is GTSNPN and CDR2 is SVGIG (reference sequence). Looking up the rest from reference TRBV30 and TRBJ2-3 gives the full variable domain: SQTIHQWPATLVQPVGSPLSLECTVEGTSNPNLYWYRQAAGRGLQLLFYSVGIGQISSEVPQNLSASRPQDRQFILSSKKLLLSDSGFYLCAWTGELGNTQYFGPGTRLTVL.

The rearrangement links TRBV29-1 to TRBJ1-2; 8 nucleotides match TRBD1. CDR3 size: 17 residues. Trimming took 7 bases from V and 0 from J; bases not matched to a gene: 16. Germline V gene lookup returns CDR1 SQVTM and CDR2 ANQGSEA. Here the CDR3 reads CSAGGTGFKRANYGYTF. DNA for the CDR3: TGCAGCGCCGGGGGGACAGGATTTAAGCGAGCTAACTATGGCTACACCTTC. Together with reference TRBV29-1 and TRBJ1-2, the CDR3 gives the full variable domain: SAVISQKPSRDICQRGTSLTIQCQVDSQVTMMFWYRQQPGQSLTLIATANQGSEATYESGFVIDKFPISRPNLTFSTLTVSNMSPEDSSIYLCSAGGTGFKRANYGYTFGSGTRLTVV.

The chain joins TRBV23-1 to TRBJ1-1; D gene unclear. TRBV23-1 is reported as an ORF; its role is uncertain. Trimming cost V 2 bases and J 3 bases, with 16 bases left between them. The CDR3 consists of 16 residues. The CDR3 protein is CASSQNPDLSDTEAFF. In nucleotides, the CDR3 is TGCGCCAGCAGTCAAAACCCGGACCTATCTGACACTGAAGCTTTCTTT.

V and J are TRBV6-6 and TRBJ1-5; D call uncertain. The CDR3 consists of 14 residues. Trimming took 5 bases from V and 5 from J, leaving 13 bases between them. Germline-derived CDR1 and CDR2 are MNHNY and SVGAGI (reference sequence). The DNA for the CDR3 is TGTGCCAGCAGTCTACGGGCCACCGATCAGCCCCAGCATTTT. Its protein product is CASSLRATDQPQHF.